The T cell receptor (beta chain) described here comes from a study of lymphopenia after photon versus proton radiotherapy. With V trimmed by 10 bases and J by 6 bases, 18 bases remained unmatched. The V gene's germline CDR1 is MNHNY and CDR2 SVGAGI (reference sequence). This CDR3 has 16 residues. Profiled with immunoSEQ multiplex PCR; TCRdb holds only in-frame clones, not every one. The table lists 35,000 to 45,000 clones, over 65% of them singletons, with under 3.5% in the top ten. V usage is TRBV6-6 and J usage is TRBJ2-1; 7 bases fit TRBD1. This receptor was identified in a man aged 50 to 59 with gastric cancer. The sequenced sample was peripheral blood, obtained from a patient treated with photon-based radiotherapy. CDR3 protein: CAIPGTDRTRINEQFF. The CDR3 bases are TGTGCCATTCCAGGGACAGACCGGACTCGTATCAATGAGCAGTTCTTC.